This TCR beta chain was sequenced during a study of metastatic and nonmetastatic thyroid tumors. This clone has at least ten counts. TCRdb re-analyzed the PCR reads through MiXCR. Of about 13,000 clones listed, about 25% are singletons. This CDR3 has 12 amino acids. The ends were cut back, 0 bases at V and 7 bases at J, with 7 bases in the middle. CDR1 is DFQATT, CDR2 SNEGSKA, per germline (reference sequence). Among the patients, none had received any treatment before thyroid surgery. The V gene is TRBV20-1, the J gene TRBJ2-1; D unresolved. Material for sequencing was blood. The receptor was derived from a female donor with papillary thyroid cancer or a benign thyroid nodule (not recorded which). Some clones in this sample may be carry-over from other donors' samples. CDR3 amino acids: CSAREDQNEQFF. CDR3 DNA sequence: TGCAGTGCTAGAGAGGACCAAAATGAGCAGTTCTTC.